Listed here are 11 T cell receptor beta chains from one sample, sequenced in a study of blood T cell repertoires in COVID-19. Produced via immunoSEQ multiplex PCR; TCRdb's table is partial and in-frame only. This table has about 330,000 clones, around 87% appearing once. Sequencing was done on a sample of PBMCs or T cells enriched from blood (not recorded which). Every receptor here comes from a woman aged 25 to 39 who had recovered from COVID-19.

The chain uses TRBV28 and TRBJ1-2, with 7 bases lining up with TRBD1. J gave up 2 bases and V 4 bases, and 7 bases lay outside the gene matches. This CDR3 has 15 residues. CDR1 and CDR2 from the germline V gene are MDHEN and SYDVKM. CDR3 sequence: CASSSYRGTNYGYTF. The CDR3 DNA follows: TGTGCCAGCAGTTCATACAGGGGTACCAACTATGGCTACACCTTC.

The V call is TRBV19, the J call TRBJ2-1, with D maybe TRBD1 (6 bases). The CDR3 runs to 13 residues. V lost 5 bases and J 7 bases, leaving 12 bases between the germline ends. Germline V gene lookup returns CDR1 LNHDA and CDR2 SQIVND (reference sequence). CDR3 DNA: TGTGCCAGTAGTGGCCTAGGGGGAAATGAGCAGTTCTTC. As protein: CASSGLGGNEQFF. The whole variable domain, filled in from reference TRBV19 and TRBJ2-1, reads DGGITQSPKYLFRKEGQNVTLSCEQNLNHDAMYWYRQDPGQGLRLIYYSQIVNDFQKGDIAEGYSVSREKKESFPLTVTSAQKNPTAFYLCASSGLGGNEQFFGPGTRLTVL.

The chain employs TRBV4-3 and TRBJ1-1; 8 bases are shared with TRBD1. After removal of 4 bases from V and 3 bases from J, the junction contained 4 bases not matched to a gene. The CDR3 sequence is 14 residues long. Looked up from germline, CDR1 is LGHNA and CDR2 is YSLEER. CDR3 in DNA: TGCGCCAGCAGCCTGAACAGGGGGGACACTGAAGCTTTCTTT. This gives the protein CASSLNRGDTEAFF.

The V call is TRBV19, the J call TRBJ1-6, with D possibly TRBD1 on 5 matching bases. The CDR3 length is 17 residues. V was cut by 7 bases and J by 0 bases, with 16 bases left in between. CDR1 is LNHDA and CDR2 is SQIVND in the germline V gene (reference sequence). Here the CDR3 reads CASNADGGSSYNSPLHF. CDR3 coding DNA: TGTGCCAGTAACGCGGACGGGGGGAGCTCCTATAATTCACCCCTCCACTTT.

This clone appeared a single time. This chain connects TRBV28 to TRBJ1-4; 8 nucleotides agree with TRBD1. V was pared by 3 bases and J by 8 bases, with 5 bases of the junction left unmatched. Germline CDR1 and CDR2: MDHEN and SYDVKM. This CDR3 has 14 residues. The CDR3 region has the DNA TGTGCCAGCAGTTTGACAGGGGCTAGAGAAAAACTGTTTTTT. It specifies CASSLTGAREKLFF.

The chain couples TRBV9 to TRBJ2-1; perhaps TRBD1 as D (6 bases). Germline assignment: CDR1 SGDLS and CDR2 YYNGEE. Trimming pared 3 bases from V and 8 bases from J, leaving 12 bases between. This CDR3 is 13 amino acids long. CDR3 in amino acids: CASSGSGAHEQFF. CDR3 bases: TGTGCCAGCAGCGGGTCAGGGGCACATGAGCAGTTCTTC.

The chain carries TRBV19 and TRBJ2-1; 9 positions agree with TRBD1. Germline loops: CDR1 LNHDA, CDR2 SQIVND (reference sequence). V was clipped by 5 bases and J by 5 bases; unmatched bases: 13. The CDR3 consists of 17 residues. The CDR3 loop reads CASSGFRDRELHNEQFF. CDR3 nucleotide sequence: TGTGCCAGTAGTGGCTTCCGGGACAGGGAGTTACACAATGAGCAGTTCTTC.

The chain has TRBV5-4 and TRBJ1-1, with TRBD1 matching over 9 bases. Germline assignment: CDR1 SGHNT and CDR2 YYREEE (reference sequence). V shed 4 bases, J shed 5 bases, and the junction held 6 bases outside the gene matches. This CDR3 spans 14 amino acids. The CDR3: CASSPGTGITEAFF. In DNA form, the CDR3 reads TGTGCCAGCAGCCCCGGGACAGGGATAACTGAAGCTTTCTTT.

The chain carries TRBV6-5 and TRBJ1-1; weak D call: TRBD1 (5 bases). Germline loops: CDR1 MNHEY, CDR2 SVGAGI. Trimming left V 6 bases short and J 4 bases short, with 12 bases between. The CDR3 contains 13 residues. CDR3 sequence (DNA): TGTGCCAGCAGCTCCAGGGTGAGCACTGAAGCTTTCTTT. Protein sequence: CASSSRVSTEAFF.

The rearrangement uses TRBV4-1 and TRBJ2-5, with D possibly being TRBD2 (6 bases). V was trimmed by 1 base and J by 5 bases, leaving 11 bases between them. The CDR3 loop spans 14 amino acids. The V gene's germline CDR1 is MGHRA and CDR2 YSYEKL. The CDR3 is CASSQVGGPETQYF. The DNA for the CDR3 is TGCGCCAGCAGCCAAGTCGGGGGACCGGAGACCCAGTACTTC.

The V gene is TRBV25-1, the J gene TRBJ2-7; possibly TRBD1 for D (8 bases). The CDR3 covers 16 residues. CDR1 is MGHDK and CDR2 is SYGVNS in the germline V gene. V lost 3 bases and J lost 3, with 18 bases in between. For the CDR3, the DNA is TGTGCCAGCAGTGAGAATAACAGGGGGGGTGGCTACGAGCAGTACTTC. Amino acids: CASSENNRGGGYEQYF.